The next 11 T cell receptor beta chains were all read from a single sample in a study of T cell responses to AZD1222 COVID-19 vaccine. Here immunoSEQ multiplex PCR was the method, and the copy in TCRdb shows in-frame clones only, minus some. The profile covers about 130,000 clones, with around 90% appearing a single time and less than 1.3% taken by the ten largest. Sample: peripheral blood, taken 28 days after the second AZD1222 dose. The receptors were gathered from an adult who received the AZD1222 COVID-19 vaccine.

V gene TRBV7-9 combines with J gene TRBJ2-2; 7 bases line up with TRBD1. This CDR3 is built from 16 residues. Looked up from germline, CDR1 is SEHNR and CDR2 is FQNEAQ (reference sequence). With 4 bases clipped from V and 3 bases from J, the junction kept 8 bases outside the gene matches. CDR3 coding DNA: TGTGCCAGCAGCTACCCCCGGGACAGATACACCGGGGAGCTGTTTTTT. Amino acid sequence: CASSYPRDRYTGELFF.

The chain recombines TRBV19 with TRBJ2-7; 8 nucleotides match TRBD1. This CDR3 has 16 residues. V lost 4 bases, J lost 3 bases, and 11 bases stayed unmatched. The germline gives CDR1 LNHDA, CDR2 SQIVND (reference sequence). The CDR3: CASSRQTGTGIYEQYF. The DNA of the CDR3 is TGTGCCAGTAGTAGACAAACCGGGACAGGAATCTACGAGCAGTACTTC.

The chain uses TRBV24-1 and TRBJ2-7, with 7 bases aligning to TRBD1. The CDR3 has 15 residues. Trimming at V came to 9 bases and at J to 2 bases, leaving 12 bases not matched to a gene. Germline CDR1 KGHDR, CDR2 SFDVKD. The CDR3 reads CATGGQYRGAYEQYF. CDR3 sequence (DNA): TGTGCCACCGGGGGACAGTACCGGGGAGCCTACGAGCAGTACTTC.

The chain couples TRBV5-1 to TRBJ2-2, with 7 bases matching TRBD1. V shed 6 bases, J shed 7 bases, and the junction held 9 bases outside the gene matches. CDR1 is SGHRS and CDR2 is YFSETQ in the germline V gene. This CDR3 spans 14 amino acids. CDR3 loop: CASTQPQGDGELFF. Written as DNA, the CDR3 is TGCGCCAGCACCCAACCCCAGGGGGACGGGGAGCTGTTTTTT.

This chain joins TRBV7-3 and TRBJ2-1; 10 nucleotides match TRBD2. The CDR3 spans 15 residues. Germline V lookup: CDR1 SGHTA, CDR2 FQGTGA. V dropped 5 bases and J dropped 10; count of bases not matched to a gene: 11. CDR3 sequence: CASSATSGIGAEQFF. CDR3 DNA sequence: TGTGCCAGCAGCGCAACTAGCGGGATAGGCGCAGAGCAGTTCTTC. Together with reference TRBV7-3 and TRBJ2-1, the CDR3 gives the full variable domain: GAGVSQTPSNKVTEKGKYVELRCDPISGHTALYWYRQSLGQGPEFLIYFQGTGAADDSGLPNDRFFAVRPEGSVSTLKIQRTERGDSAVYLCASSATSGIGAEQFFGPGTRLTVL.

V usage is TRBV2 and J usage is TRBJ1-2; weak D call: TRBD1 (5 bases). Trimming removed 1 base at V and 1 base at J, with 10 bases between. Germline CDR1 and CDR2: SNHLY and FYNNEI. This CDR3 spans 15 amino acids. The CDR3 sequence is CASSEVGGSNYGYTF. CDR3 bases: TGTGCCAGCAGTGAAGTGGGGGGGAGTAACTATGGCTACACCTTC.

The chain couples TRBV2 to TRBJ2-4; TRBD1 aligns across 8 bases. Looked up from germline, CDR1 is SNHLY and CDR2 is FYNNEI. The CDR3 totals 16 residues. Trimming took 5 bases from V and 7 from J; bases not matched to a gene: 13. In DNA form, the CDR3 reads TGTGCCAGCAGTCCACGGCAGCAGGGGGCGGTGAACATTCAGTACTTC. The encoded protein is CASSPRQQGAVNIQYF.

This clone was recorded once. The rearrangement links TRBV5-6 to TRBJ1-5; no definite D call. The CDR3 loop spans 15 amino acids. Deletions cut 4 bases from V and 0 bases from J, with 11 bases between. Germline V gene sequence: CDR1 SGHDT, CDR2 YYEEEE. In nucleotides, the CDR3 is TGTGCCAGCAGCCCCGGCAGTTATAGCAATCAGCCCCAGCATTTT. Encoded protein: CASSPGSYSNQPQHF.

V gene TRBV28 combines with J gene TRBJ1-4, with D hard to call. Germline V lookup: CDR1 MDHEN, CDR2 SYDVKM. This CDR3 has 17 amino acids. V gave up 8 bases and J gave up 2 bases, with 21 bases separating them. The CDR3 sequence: CASGRARILRTNEKLFF. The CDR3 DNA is TGTGCCAGCGGGAGAGCGCGGATCTTAAGGACTAATGAAAAACTGTTTTTT. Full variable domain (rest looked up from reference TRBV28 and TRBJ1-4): DVKVTQSSRYLVKRTGEKVFLECVQDMDHENMFWYRQDPGLGLRLIYFSYDVKMKEKGDIPEGYSVSREKKERFSLILESASTNQTSMYLCASGRARILRTNEKLFFGSGTQLSVL.

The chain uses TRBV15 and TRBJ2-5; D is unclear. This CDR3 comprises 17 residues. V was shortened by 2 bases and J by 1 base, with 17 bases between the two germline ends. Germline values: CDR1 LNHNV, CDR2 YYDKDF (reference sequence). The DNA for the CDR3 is TGTGCCACCAGCAGAAAGTATTATTGGCAGTCCCAAGAGACCCAGTACTTC. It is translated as CATSRKYYWQSQETQYF.

CDR3: CASSRQGRDPEQYF. The CDR3 DNA reads as TGTGCCAGCAGCCGCCAGGGGAGGGACCCCGAGCAGTACTTC. This chain uses TRBV4-2 with TRBJ2-7; possibly TRBD2 for D (7 bases). There are 14 residues in the CDR3. Trimming cost V 4 bases and J 6 bases, with 16 bases left between them. Germline CDR1 LGHNA, CDR2 YNFKEQ.